The 8 T cell receptor beta chains reported below all come from one sample, sequenced in a study of shared clonotypes between healthy human individuals. The method was immunoSEQ multiplex PCR; TCRdb's version includes in-frame clones alone and lacks a portion of them. The top ten hold over 0.12% of the sample, which has millions of clones, 85% to 95% seen once. The sample consisted of naive CD4+ T cells sorted from blood. Sample subset: CD45RA+ positively selected. These receptors originate from a man aged 18 to 30 in good health.

This clone was detected a few times. The chain uses TRBV7-9 and TRBJ1-1; no clear D. The germline V gene encodes CDR1 SEHNR and CDR2 FQNEAQ (reference sequence). The CDR3 has 12 amino acids. Trimming took off 1 base at V and 7 bases at J, with 7 bases between the two ends. CDR3 protein: CASSLGRYEAFF. The DNA of the CDR3 is TGTGCCAGCAGCTTAGGAAGGTATGAAGCTTTCTTT.

The chain recombines TRBV19 with TRBJ1-1; the D gene is possibly TRBD1 (5 bases). This CDR3 contains 13 residues. V lost 1 base and J lost 7, with 10 bases in between. The germline V gene has CDR1 LNHDA and CDR2 SQIVND (reference sequence). CDR3 sequence (DNA): TGTGCCAGTAGTATAGTCTTCGGGGGTGAAGCTTTCTTT. This codes for CASSIVFGGEAFF.

This clone was detected a few times. The chain uses TRBV7-2 and TRBJ2-7, with 7 positions matching TRBD2. The CDR3 has 14 amino acids. Germline V lookup: CDR1 SGHTA, CDR2 FQGNSA. With 5 bases clipped from V and 7 bases from J, the junction kept 11 bases outside the gene matches. CDR3 coding DNA: TGTGCCAGCAGCCCCAGCGGGAATCTGTTTGAGCAGTACTTC. This sequence encodes CASSPSGNLFEQYF.

The J gene is TRBJ1-1, the V gene TRBV5-1; D gene unclear. The germline V gene has CDR1 SGHRS and CDR2 YFSETQ. The ends were cut back, 0 bases at V and 1 base at J, with 13 bases in the middle. The CDR3 is 16 amino acids. The CDR3 here is CASSLGTFPRNTEAFF. DNA for the CDR3: TGCGCCAGCAGCTTGGGGACGTTCCCCCGGAACACTGAAGCTTTCTTT. Complete variable domain (other parts from reference TRBV5-1 and TRBJ1-1): KAGVTQTPRYLIKTRGQQVTLSCSPISGHRSVSWYQQTPGQGLQFLFEYFSETQRNKGNFPGRFSGRQFSNSRSEMNVSTLELGDSALYLCASSLGTFPRNTEAFFGQGTRLTVV.

The rearrangement uses TRBV5-1 and TRBJ1-1; 9 bases agree with TRBD1. The V and J ends lost 4 bases and 4 bases, in that order; junction bases with no gene match: 8. The V gene's germline CDR1 is SGHRS and CDR2 YFSETQ. This CDR3 comprises 15 residues. CDR3 in amino acids: CASSTTGGAGTEAFF. The CDR3 DNA sequence: TGCGCCAGCAGCACCACAGGGGGCGCGGGCACTGAAGCTTTCTTT.

This chain joins TRBV7-2 and TRBJ2-7, with D perhaps matching TRBD1 (6 bases). The CDR3 contains 16 residues. The germline V gene has CDR1 SGHTA and CDR2 FQGNSA. The ends were cut back, 2 bases at V and 0 bases at J, with 14 bases in the middle. This chain's CDR3 is CASSLRGSFSSYEQYF. Here the CDR3 DNA reads TGTGCCAGCAGCTTAAGGGGGTCGTTCAGCTCCTACGAGCAGTACTTC.

The chain combines TRBV30 with TRBJ2-1, with no clear D. The germline V gene has CDR1 GTSNPN and CDR2 SVGIG (reference sequence). CDR3 length equals 14 residues. V lost 2 bases and J 3 bases, leaving 11 bases between the germline ends. This CDR3 reads CAWSQTVGYNEQFF. The CDR3 coding sequence is TGTGCCTGGAGTCAAACTGTGGGCTACAATGAGCAGTTCTTC.

The genes are TRBV5-6 and TRBJ2-2; 9 bases align to TRBD2. Unmatched junction bases numbered 6, after V lost 1 base and J lost 8 bases. The germline CDR1 and CDR2 sequences are SGHDT and YYEEEE. The CDR3 totals 15 residues. CDR3 amino acids: CASSLLAGNSGELFF. The DNA of the CDR3 is TGTGCCAGCAGCTTGCTAGCGGGGAATTCGGGGGAGCTGTTTTTT.